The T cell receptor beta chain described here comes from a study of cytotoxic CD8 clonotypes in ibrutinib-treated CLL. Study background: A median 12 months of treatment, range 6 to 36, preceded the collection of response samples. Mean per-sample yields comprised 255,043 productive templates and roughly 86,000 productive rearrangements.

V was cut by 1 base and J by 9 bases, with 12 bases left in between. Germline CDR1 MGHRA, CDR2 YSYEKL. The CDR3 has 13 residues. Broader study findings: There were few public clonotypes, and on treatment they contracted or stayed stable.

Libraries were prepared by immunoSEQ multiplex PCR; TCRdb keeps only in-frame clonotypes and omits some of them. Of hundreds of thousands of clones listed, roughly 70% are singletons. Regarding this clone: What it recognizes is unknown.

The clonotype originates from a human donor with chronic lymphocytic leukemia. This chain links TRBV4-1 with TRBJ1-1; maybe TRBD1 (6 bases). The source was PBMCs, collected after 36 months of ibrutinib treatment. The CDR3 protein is CASSQVGASKAFF. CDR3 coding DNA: TGCGCCAGCAGCCAAGTGGGGGCGTCTAAAGCTTTCTTT.